This entry features one TCR beta chain sequence. Its matching antigen is unknown. The CDR3 runs to 16 residues. Trimming at V came to 4 bases and at J to 0 bases, leaving 5 bases not matched to a gene. Per germline, CDR1 KGHSH and CDR2 LQKENI. The data were obtained in a study of beta chain features in type 1 diabetes. Overall study context: Healthy donors and patients had similar age, gender and cell yields. General study findings and limits: Diminished insertions and augmented deletions at VDJ junctions characterized type 1 diabetes patients. Sampled from patients, naive, central memory and Treg TCRB repertoires appeared more similar than those sampled from healthy donors.

Without exception, sorted populations had purity beyond 95%. Expressed TCRB transcripts were sequenced, since all the RNA that had been isolated was reverse transcribed. TCRdb keeps only in-frame clones here, not all; method: immunoSEQ multiplex PCR. The sample records about 140,000 clones, approximately 9.8% being singletons. The sequenced material came from central memory CD4+ T cells from blood. This TCR came from a woman in her 40s in good health. V usage is TRBV18 and J usage is TRBJ1-2; 10 nucleotides agree with TRBD1. The CDR3 sequence is CASSQRTGGTNYGYTF. In DNA, the CDR3 is TGTGCCAGCTCACAGCGGACAGGGGGAACTAACTATGGCTACACCTTC.